A selection of T cell receptor beta chains follows, all from one sample in a study of blood T cell repertoires in COVID-19. TCRdb keeps only in-frame clones here, not all; method: immunoSEQ multiplex PCR. The sample gives some 160,000 clones, 65% to 85% of which show up once; about 8.7% is in the top ten. Sample: peripheral blood. The receptors come from a man aged 50-59 years with active or convalescent COVID-19. The CDR3 runs from the conserved cysteine through the conserved F or W. The order of the fields is D gene, V gene, clone size, J gene, CDR3 DNA, CDR3 protein. D genes are given only for firm matches. Rows may omit the clone size; those that give it use once, few, many or a size class.

TRBD1	TRBV5-1	NA	TRBJ2-7	TGCGCCAGCAGCTTGAGCGGGACAGGGGGCTCCGAGCAGTACTTC	CASSLSGTGGSEQYF
NA	TRBV4-2	NA	TRBJ2-3	TGTGCCAGCAGCCAAGACCTCCCGGAGTTAGCAGATACGCAGTATTTT	CASSQDLPELADTQYF
NA	TRBV6-1	NA	TRBJ2-1	TGTGCCAGCAGTGAACTAGGTAGCCTGCTTAACAATGAGCAGTTCTTC	CASSELGSLLNNEQFF
TRBD1	TRBV7-2	once	TRBJ1-1	TGTGCCAGCAGCCTGGGACAGTCGAACACTGAAGCTTTCTTT	CASSLGQSNTEAFF
TRBD1	TRBV30	NA	TRBJ1-4	TGTGCCTGGAGCTCCCGGGACAGGATTCTTAATGAAAAACTGTTTTTT	CAWSSRDRILNEKLFF
TRBD1	TRBV7-9	once	TRBJ1-1	TGTGCCAGCAGCTTAGTTCTGAGACAGGGGGCTGTCACTGAAGCTTTCTTT	CASSLVLRQGAVTEAFF
NA	TRBV4-2	NA	TRBJ2-7	TGTGCCAGCAGCCAAGATCGTCTAGCGAGCTCCTACGAGCAGTACTTC	CASSQDRLASSYEQYF
NA	TRBV7-9	NA	TRBJ1-1	TGTGCCAGCAGCCTCAGGGGCACTGAAGCTTTCTTT	CASSLRGTEAFF
NA	TRBV6-1	NA	TRBJ2-2	TGTGCCAAACAGGTTTCTAACACCGGGGAGCTGTTTTTT	CAKQVSNTGELFF
NA	TRBV19	NA	TRBJ2-5	TGTGCCAGTAGTATAGTGGGCAGTCAAGAGACCCAGTACTTC	CASSIVGSQETQYF
TRBD2	TRBV29-1	NA	TRBJ2-1	TGCAGCGTTGAGCCTAGCGGGTACAATGAGCAGTTCTTC	CSVEPSGYNEQFF
TRBD1	TRBV7-7	NA	TRBJ2-5	TGTGCTAGCAGCCGGACAGGCCCCCTCCAAGAGACCCAGTACTTC	CASSRTGPLQETQYF
TRBD1	TRBV5-1	few	TRBJ1-1	TGCGCCAGCAGCCGGGGACAGAGGCCCGAGAACACTGAAGCTTTCTTT	CASSRGQRPENTEAFF
NA	TRBV27	few	TRBJ2-6	TGTGCCAGCAGTACCCCACCCTCAGGGGACCTATTAGGGTATCTAGGGGCCAACGTCCTGACTTTC	CASSTPPSGDLLGYLGANVLTF
NA	TRBV19	NA	TRBJ2-1	TGTGCCAGTAGTATTGGGGGAGGCTCCTACAATGAGCAGTTCTTC	CASSIGGGSYNEQFF
TRBD2	TRBV7-3	NA	TRBJ2-5	TGTGCCAGCAGCTCAGGGACTAGCGGGAATTGGGAGACCCAGTACTTC	CASSSGTSGNWETQYF
NA	TRBV6-5	NA	TRBJ1-2	TGTGCCACACGGGACACCAACTATGGCTACACCTTC	CATRDTNYGYTF
NA	TRBV5-6	few	TRBJ2-7	TGTGCCAGCAGCTTGGGACTCCGAGCCCCCTACGAGCAGTACTTC	CASSLGLRAPYEQYF
TRBD1	TRBV11-3	NA	TRBJ2-1	TGTGCCAGCAGCTCAGGTACAGGGGGCTCCTACAATGAGCAGTTCTTC	CASSSGTGGSYNEQFF
NA	TRBV5-1	NA	TRBJ1-2	TGCGCCAGCAGCGAAGGGAGCGGCTATGGCTACACCTTC	CASSEGSGYGYTF
NA	TRBV19	NA	TRBJ2-7	TGTGCCAGTAGTCCGCCGTCCGGAGCAGGGGAGCAGTACTTC	CASSPPSGAGEQYF
NA	TRBV19	NA	TRBJ2-7	TGTGCCAGTAGTATAGAAGGTAGCGGTTCCTCCTACGAGCAGTACTTC	CASSIEGSGSSYEQYF
NA	TRBV7-2	NA	TRBJ1-3	TGTGCCAGCAGCTTGATGATAGGGGCTGGAAACACCATATATTTT	CASSLMIGAGNTIYF
TRBD1	TRBV3-1/TRBV3-2	NA	TRBJ2-2	TGTGCCAGCAGCCCCGGACAGGGGGTGTTTTTT	CASSPGQGVFF
TRBD1	TRBV11-3	NA	TRBJ2-7	TGTGCCAGCAGCCCGGGACAGGGGGCCTACGAGCAGTACTTC	CASSPGQGAYEQYF
NA	TRBV11-2	few	TRBJ2-7	TGTGCCAGCAGCTTAGACAGGTCAACCTACGAGCAGTACTTC	CASSLDRSTYEQYF
NA	TRBV7-8	NA	TRBJ2-5	TGTGCCAGCAGCTACAGGGAGACCCAGTACTTC	CASSYRETQYF
NA	TRBV25-1	NA	TRBJ1-2	TGTGCCAGCAGTGATCCAGGTCGCTATGGCTACACCTTC	CASSDPGRYGYTF
NA	TRBV2	NA	TRBJ1-5	TGTGCCAGCAACCCCTCACCAGGTCTAAAAGCTCAGCCCCAGCATTTT	CASNPSPGLKAQPQHF
NA	TRBV6-5	once	TRBJ1-1	TGTGCCAGCAGCCTTGGTGGGGGGTTTGAAGCTTTCTTT	CASSLGGGFEAFF
TRBD2	TRBV10-3	NA	TRBJ2-5	TGTGCCATGGGGAGGGGACTCCAAGAGACCCAGTACTTC	CAMGRGLQETQYF
TRBD1	TRBV19	once	TRBJ2-3	TGTGCCACAACCGGGACAGGGGGCACAGATACGCAGTATTTT	CATTGTGGTDTQYF
NA	TRBV6-5	NA	TRBJ2-7	TGTGCCAGCAGCCTCAGGGTAAACGACGAGCAGTACTTC	CASSLRVNDEQYF
TRBD2	TRBV3-1/TRBV3-2	NA	TRBJ2-1	TGTGCCAGCAGCTCCTTAGCGGGGGCCTACAATGAGCAGTTCTTC	CASSSLAGAYNEQFF
NA	TRBV19	NA	TRBJ2-3	TGTGCCAGTAGTAAGACAGCCCCCCTCCGGGATACGCAGTATTTT	CASSKTAPLRDTQYF
TRBD1	TRBV2	once	TRBJ2-7	TGTGCCAGCAGTGCTGGGACAGGGGGCTACGAGCAGTACTTC	CASSAGTGGYEQYF
NA	TRBV28	NA	TRBJ2-7	TGTGCCAGCAGTTTATACGGGGAACCCTACGAGCAGTACTTC	CASSLYGEPYEQYF
TRBD2	TRBV10-1	few	TRBJ2-1	TGCGCCACCACAGCGGGGTTCGGTGAGGAGCAGTTCTTC	CATTAGFGEEQFF
NA	TRBV3-1/TRBV3-2	NA	TRBJ2-7	TGTGCCAGCAGCCTGGCCAGGGTATCCGGCTCCTACGAGCAGTACTTC	CASSLARVSGSYEQYF
TRBD2	TRBV3-1/TRBV3-2	NA	TRBJ2-7	TGTGCCAGCAGCCAGGGACTAGTCTACGAGCAGTACTTC	CASSQGLVYEQYF
NA	TRBV28	NA	TRBJ2-7	TGTGCCAGCAGTCCCCGGGGTGGTAGCTCCTACGAGCAGTACTTC	CASSPRGGSSYEQYF
TRBD1	TRBV15	NA	TRBJ2-7	TGTGCCACCAGCAGAGATAGGGGGCGTCAGGTAAAATACGAGCAGTACTTC	CATSRDRGRQVKYEQYF
NA	TRBV6-6	few	TRBJ1-6	TGTGCCAGCAGTTACTCGGGGGGGAATTCACCCCTCCACTTT	CASSYSGGNSPLHF
TRBD1	TRBV5-1	NA	TRBJ1-1	TGCGCCAGCAGCCGACAGGGGAACACTGAAGCTTTCTTT	CASSRQGNTEAFF
NA	TRBV7-2	NA	TRBJ1-1	TGTGCCAGCAGCTTGACGGGACTCACGAACACTGAAGCTTTCTTT	CASSLTGLTNTEAFF
TRBD1	TRBV5-8	NA	TRBJ2-7	TGTGCCAGCAGCTCATACAGGGGGTGGGAGCAGTACTTC	CASSSYRGWEQYF
TRBD2	TRBV18	NA	TRBJ2-7	TGTGCCAGCTCACTGGAAGCGGGGGGGGTTTACGAGCAGTACTTC	CASSLEAGGVYEQYF
TRBD2	TRBV28	NA	TRBJ2-7	TGTGCCAGCATTAGCGGGGGCGCCTACGAGCAGTACTTC	CASISGGAYEQYF
NA	TRBV3-1/TRBV3-2	NA	TRBJ2-2	TGTGCCAGCTCCCGAGATGGAGCGGCCGGGGAGCTGTTTTTT	CASSRDGAAGELFF